These T cell receptor beta chains were read from a single sample in a study of vaccination effects on CD4 cells after COVID-19. Only in-frame clones appear in the TCRdb table, and some are missing; sequencing was by immunoSEQ multiplex PCR. In the table there are some 69,000 clones, around 69% of which are singletons. These receptors' antigens are unknown. This specimen consisted of CD4+ T cells from PBMCs cultured with HCoV-229E spike peptides, obtained after COVID-19 vaccination. Receptors originate from a human donor who received a COVID-19 vaccine. The CDR3 runs from the conserved cysteine through the conserved F or W. The D gene is left open where the match is weak. A clone size is listed for some rows: how often the clone was seen (once, few, many), or a class if it is expanded.

size: .; V: TRBV4-1; D: TRBD2; J: TRBJ2-5; DNA: TGCGCCAGCAGCCACGGGACTAGCGAAGAGACCCAGTACTTC; CDR3: CASSHGTSEETQYF
size: few; V: TRBV19; D: .; J: TRBJ1-2; DNA: TGTGCCAGTAGTATAGATCACAGCCCGGGAACCCCCGGTGGCTACACCTTC; CDR3: CASSIDHSPGTPGGYTF
size: .; V: TRBV5-1; D: TRBD1; J: TRBJ1-1; DNA: TGCGCCAGCAGCTTCGGGACAGGGACCACTGAAGCTTTCTTT; CDR3: CASSFGTGTTEAFF
size: .; V: TRBV18; D: .; J: TRBJ1-5; DNA: TGTGCCAGCTCACAATCCGGGACGGACAATCAGCCCCAGCATTTT; CDR3: CASSQSGTDNQPQHF
size: few; V: TRBV5-1; D: .; J: TRBJ2-2; DNA: TGCGCCAGCAGCTTGGGGCAGTTAACCGGGGAGCTGTTTTTT; CDR3: CASSLGQLTGELFF
size: few; V: TRBV24-1; D: .; J: TRBJ1-5; DNA: TGTGCCACCAGTGGGGTGGGGCTGGGCAATCAGCCCCAGCATTTT; CDR3: CATSGVGLGNQPQHF
size: .; V: TRBV12-3/TRBV12-4; D: .; J: TRBJ2-3; DNA: TGTGCCAGCAGTTTGACGGGGGTGGATACGCAGTATTTT; CDR3: CASSLTGVDTQYF
size: .; V: TRBV24-1; D: .; J: TRBJ2-1; DNA: TGTGCCACCAGTGATCCTCCGGGACTGGTCCAATCCGAGCAGTTCTTC; CDR3: CATSDPPGLVQSEQFF
size: .; V: TRBV30; D: TRBD1; J: TRBJ2-3; DNA: TGTGCCTGGCGGGACAGGGGCACAGATACGCAGTATTTT; CDR3: CAWRDRGTDTQYF
size: .; V: TRBV24-1; D: .; J: TRBJ2-3; DNA: TGTGCCACCAGTGAGACGCGGGACAAAGGTACGCAGTATTTT; CDR3: CATSETRDKGTQYF
size: .; V: TRBV28; D: TRBD1; J: TRBJ1-2; DNA: TGTGCCAGCCGAGGGACAGGGACATCACGGGGCTACACCTTC; CDR3: CASRGTGTSRGYTF
size: .; V: TRBV19; D: .; J: TRBJ1-2; DNA: TGTGCCAGTAGTACGCAGCAACGGGGGGGCAGAGACTATGGCTACACCTTC; CDR3: CASSTQQRGGRDYGYTF
size: few; V: TRBV5-1; D: .; J: TRBJ2-2; DNA: TGCGCCAGCAGCTCGGAACCGAAGGGGAGCACCGGGGAGCTGTTTTTT; CDR3: CASSSEPKGSTGELFF
size: few; V: TRBV14; D: TRBD2; J: TRBJ2-1; DNA: TGTGCCAGCAGCCAAGATGTGCGGGGGGGGTCCTACAATGAGCAGTTCTTC; CDR3: CASSQDVRGGSYNEQFF
size: .; V: TRBV18; D: .; J: TRBJ1-1; DNA: TGTGCCAGCTCACCACCCTCAGCGCGGAACACTGAAGCTTTCTTT; CDR3: CASSPPSARNTEAFF
size: .; V: TRBV28; D: .; J: TRBJ1-5; DNA: TGTGCCAGCAGTTTTAGGACTAATCAGCCCCAGCATTTT; CDR3: CASSFRTNQPQHF
size: .; V: TRBV9; D: .; J: TRBJ2-3; DNA: TGTGCCAGCAGCGTAGGGGCTGCCACCCCTGATACGCAGTATTTT; CDR3: CASSVGAATPDTQYF
size: .; V: TRBV18; D: .; J: TRBJ1-2; DNA: TGTGCCAGCTCAGATGGGGCTTCTAACTATGGCTACACCTTC; CDR3: CASSDGASNYGYTF
size: .; V: TRBV5-1; D: .; J: TRBJ1-3; DNA: TGCGCCAGCAGCTTGAACGGGGTAACTGGAAACACCATATATTTT; CDR3: CASSLNGVTGNTIYF
size: .; V: TRBV28; D: .; J: TRBJ1-2; DNA: TGTGCCAGCAGTACCCCGCCCGCCAACTATGGCTACACCTTC; CDR3: CASSTPPANYGYTF
size: .; V: TRBV19; D: TRBD2; J: TRBJ2-2; DNA: TGTGCCAGTAGTCCGCTAGCGGCCCTCGGGACCGGGGAGCTGTTTTTT; CDR3: CASSPLAALGTGELFF
size: .; V: TRBV30; D: .; J: TRBJ1-2; DNA: TGTGCCTGGAGTGCCCAACTGACCGGGAATGGCTACACCTTC; CDR3: CAWSAQLTGNGYTF
size: .; V: TRBV2; D: .; J: TRBJ1-1; DNA: TGTGCCAGCAGTTCACAGGGAAACACTGAAGCTTTCTTT; CDR3: CASSSQGNTEAFF
size: .; V: TRBV7-3; D: .; J: TRBJ1-1; DNA: TGTGCCAGCAGCTTAGGCCAGGGATACACTGAAGCTTTCTTT; CDR3: CASSLGQGYTEAFF
size: .; V: TRBV24-1; D: .; J: TRBJ2-2; DNA: TGTGCCACCAGTGACATGACAGTTAACACCGGGGAGCTGTTTTTT; CDR3: CATSDMTVNTGELFF
size: few; V: TRBV5-1; D: TRBD1; J: TRBJ2-2; DNA: TGCGCCAGCAGCTTGGCCGGGACAGGGGAGGGCGGGGAGCTGTTTTTT; CDR3: CASSLAGTGEGGELFF
size: .; V: TRBV6-5; D: TRBD1; J: TRBJ1-5; DNA: TGTGCCACCACGACAGGGAATAGTCAGCCCCAGCATTTT; CDR3: CATTTGNSQPQHF
size: once; V: TRBV6-5; D: .; J: TRBJ1-6; DNA: TGTGCCAGCTGGGACGGTAGCTCCTATAATTCACCCCTCCACTTT; CDR3: CASWDGSSYNSPLHF
size: .; V: TRBV2; D: .; J: TRBJ1-2; DNA: TGTGCCAGCAATCTCGCCGGCAAAGTAGCGGGGGCGAATGGCTACACCTTC; CDR3: CASNLAGKVAGANGYTF
size: .; V: TRBV7-2; D: .; J: TRBJ1-2; DNA: TGTGCCAGCAGCTTAGCGGAGGTCTATGGCTACACCTTC; CDR3: CASSLAEVYGYTF
size: few; V: TRBV15; D: TRBD1; J: TRBJ1-5; DNA: TGTGCCACCAGCAGAAAGCCGACAGGGGGCAATCAGCCCCAGCATTTT; CDR3: CATSRKPTGGNQPQHF
size: few; V: TRBV6-2/TRBV6-3; D: .; J: TRBJ2-2; DNA: TGTGCCAGCAGTTATTTTCGGACCGGGGAGCTGTTTTTT; CDR3: CASSYFRTGELFF
size: .; V: TRBV5-8; D: .; J: TRBJ1-1; DNA: TGTGCCAGCAGCTTCCGAGGAAGCTACTCTGAAGCTTTCTTT; CDR3: CASSFRGSYSEAFF
size: .; V: TRBV2; D: .; J: TRBJ1-1; DNA: TGTGCCAGCACCCGGGAGGGAAGGGGCACTGAAGCTTTCTTT; CDR3: CASTREGRGTEAFF
size: .; V: TRBV24-1; D: TRBD2; J: TRBJ2-1; DNA: TGTGCCACCAGTGGGAGCGGGGGTTACAATGAGCAGTTCTTC; CDR3: CATSGSGGYNEQFF
size: .; V: TRBV18; D: .; J: TRBJ2-5; DNA: TGTGCCAGCTCACCACTTGGGTCGGGACCTCAAGAGACCCAGTACTTC; CDR3: CASSPLGSGPQETQYF
size: .; V: TRBV5-5; D: .; J: TRBJ2-1; DNA: TGTGCCAGCAGCTTGAGAAACACGGTGAGCTCCTACAATGAGCAGTTCTTC; CDR3: CASSLRNTVSSYNEQFF
size: .; V: TRBV18; D: TRBD2; J: TRBJ2-3; DNA: TGTGCCAGCTCACCAAGGCCTAGCGGGGCGACAGATACGCAGTATTTT; CDR3: CASSPRPSGATDTQYF
size: .; V: TRBV5-4; D: TRBD1; J: TRBJ2-1; DNA: TGTGCCAGCAGCTTGGGGTCCGGGACAGGGGGAACTAGTGAGCAGTTCTTC; CDR3: CASSLGSGTGGTSEQFF
size: once; V: TRBV6-2/TRBV6-3; D: .; J: TRBJ2-4; DNA: TGTGCCAGCAGTTCCTTGCGAGGGGCTGGCAAAAACATTCAGTACTTC; CDR3: CASSSLRGAGKNIQYF
size: .; V: TRBV5-1; D: .; J: TRBJ1-5; DNA: TGCGCCAGCAGCTTGGCGGACCCGACAACCGGGCCCCAGCATTTT; CDR3: CASSLADPTTGPQHF
size: .; V: TRBV6-5; D: TRBD1; J: TRBJ2-5; DNA: TGTGCCAGCAGTACCTCCGGGACAGAAGAGACCCAGTACTTC; CDR3: CASSTSGTEETQYF